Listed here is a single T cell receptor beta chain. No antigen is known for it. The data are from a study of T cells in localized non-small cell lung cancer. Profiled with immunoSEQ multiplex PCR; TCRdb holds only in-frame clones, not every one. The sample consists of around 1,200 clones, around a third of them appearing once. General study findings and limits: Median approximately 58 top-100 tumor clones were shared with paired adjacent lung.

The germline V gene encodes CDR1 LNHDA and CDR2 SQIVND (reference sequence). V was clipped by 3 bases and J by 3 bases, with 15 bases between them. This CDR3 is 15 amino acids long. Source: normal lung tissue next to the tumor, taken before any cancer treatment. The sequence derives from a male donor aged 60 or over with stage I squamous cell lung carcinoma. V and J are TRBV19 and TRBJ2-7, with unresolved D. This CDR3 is CASSMAKGAYYEQYF. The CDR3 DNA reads TGTGCCAGTAGTATGGCGAAGGGTGCCTACTACGAGCAGTACTTC.